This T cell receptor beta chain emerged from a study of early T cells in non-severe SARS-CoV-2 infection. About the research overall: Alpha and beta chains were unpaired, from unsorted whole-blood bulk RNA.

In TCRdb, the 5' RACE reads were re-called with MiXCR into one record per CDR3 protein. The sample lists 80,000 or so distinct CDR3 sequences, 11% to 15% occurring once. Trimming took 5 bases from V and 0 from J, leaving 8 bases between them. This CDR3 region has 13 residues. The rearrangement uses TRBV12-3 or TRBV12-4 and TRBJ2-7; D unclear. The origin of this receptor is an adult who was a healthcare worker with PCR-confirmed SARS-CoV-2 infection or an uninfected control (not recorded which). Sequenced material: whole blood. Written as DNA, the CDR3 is TGTGCCAGCAGTCCCTATTCCTCCTACGAGCAGTACTTC. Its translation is CASSPYSSYEQYF.